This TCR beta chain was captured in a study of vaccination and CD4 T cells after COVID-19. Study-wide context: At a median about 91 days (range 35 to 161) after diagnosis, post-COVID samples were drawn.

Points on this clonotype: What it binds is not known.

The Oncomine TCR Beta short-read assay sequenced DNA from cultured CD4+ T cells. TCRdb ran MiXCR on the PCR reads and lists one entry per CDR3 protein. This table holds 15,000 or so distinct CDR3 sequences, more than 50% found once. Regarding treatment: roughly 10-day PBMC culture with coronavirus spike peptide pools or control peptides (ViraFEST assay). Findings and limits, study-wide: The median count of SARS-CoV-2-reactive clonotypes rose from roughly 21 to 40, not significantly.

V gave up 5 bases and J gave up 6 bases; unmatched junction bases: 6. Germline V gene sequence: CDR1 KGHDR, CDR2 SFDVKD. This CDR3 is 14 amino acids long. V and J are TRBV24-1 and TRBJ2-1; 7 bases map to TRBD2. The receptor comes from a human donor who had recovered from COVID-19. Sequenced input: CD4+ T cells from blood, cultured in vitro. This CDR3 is CATSAGGMVNEQFF. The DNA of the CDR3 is TGTGCCACCAGTGCGGGGGGAATGGTCAATGAGCAGTTCTTC.